This entry concerns a single T cell receptor beta chain. The antigen remains undetermined. TCRdb ran MiXCR on the 5' RACE reads and lists one entry per CDR3 protein. The sample gives tens of thousands of distinct CDR3 sequences, more than 9% of which show up once; 4.5% to 5.5% is in the top ten. These data are taken from a study of early T cells in non-severe SARS-CoV-2 infection. Study-wide points: Database matching using VDJdb favored anti-spike CD8 responses, with private and CD4 specificities left missing.

CDR3 length equals 13 residues. The V and J ends lost 0 bases and 6 bases respectively, with 11 bases between them. Germline V gives CDR1 DFQATT, CDR2 SNEGSKA (reference sequence). The chain recombines TRBV20-1 with TRBJ1-2, with D unclear. The sequence derives from an adult who was a healthcare worker with PCR-confirmed SARS-CoV-2 infection or an uninfected control (not recorded which). The source material was whole blood. The CDR3 sequence: CSARESPGHGYTF. CDR3 DNA: TGCAGTGCTAGAGAGTCCCCGGGCCATGGCTACACCTTC.